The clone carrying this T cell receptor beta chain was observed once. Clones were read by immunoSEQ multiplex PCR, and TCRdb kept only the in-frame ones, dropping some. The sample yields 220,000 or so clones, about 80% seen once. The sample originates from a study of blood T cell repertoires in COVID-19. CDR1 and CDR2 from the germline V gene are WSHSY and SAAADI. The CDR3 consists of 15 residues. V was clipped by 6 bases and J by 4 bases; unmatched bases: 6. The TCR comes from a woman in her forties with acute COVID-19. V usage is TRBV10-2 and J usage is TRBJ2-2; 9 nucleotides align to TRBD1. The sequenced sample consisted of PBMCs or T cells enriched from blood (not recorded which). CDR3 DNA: TGCGCCAGCAGACAGGGGGCGCGGGGCACCGGGGAGCTGTTTTTT. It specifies CASRQGARGTGELFF.